One and the same sample provided the 10 T cell receptor beta chains below, sequenced in a study of blood T cell repertoires in COVID-19. Libraries were prepared by immunoSEQ multiplex PCR; TCRdb keeps only in-frame clonotypes and omits some of them. This sample has 75,000 to 90,000 clones, with about 89% found just once. The sequenced sample was peripheral blood. These receptors came from a man aged 50 or older with active or convalescent COVID-19.

The rearrangement links TRBV7-6 to TRBJ1-1, with 7 bases matching TRBD1. Germline V gene data show CDR1 as SGHVS and CDR2 as FNYEAQ. With 5 bases clipped from V and 3 bases from J, the junction kept 3 bases outside the gene matches. The CDR3 totals 13 residues. CDR3 DNA sequence: TGTGCCAGCAGCCCGCAGGGGGACACTGAAGCTTTCTTT. Translation gives CASSPQGDTEAFF.

The CDR3 bases are TGTGCCAGCACCGAGGGGGTGGGTTCGGGCAATCAGCCCCAGCATTTT. Its protein is CASTEGVGSGNQPQHF. The chain employs TRBV6-6 and TRBJ1-5; tentative D call: TRBD1 (6 bases). This CDR3 contains 16 residues. Deletions cut 7 bases from V and 2 bases from J, with 18 bases between. Per germline, CDR1 MNHNY and CDR2 SVGAGI (reference sequence).

The genes are TRBV4-2 and TRBJ1-5; no reliable D call. Trimming took 0 bases from V and 0 from J, leaving 3 bases between them. CDR3 length equals 14 residues. The V gene's germline CDR1 is LGHNA and CDR2 YNFKEQ. DNA of the CDR3: TGTGCCAGCAGCCAAGACAGTAGCAATCAGCCCCAGCATTTT. Translated: CASSQDSSNQPQHF.

This clone was recorded only once. This chain uses TRBV11-2 with TRBJ2-5; 14 nucleotides agree with TRBD2. The CDR3 sequence is 19 residues long. Per the germline V gene, CDR1 is SGHAT and CDR2 is FQNNGV. Unmatched junction bases numbered 11, after V lost 1 base and J lost 4 bases. The chain's CDR3 is CASSLGLTSGGAEGETQYF. The CDR3 DNA follows: TGTGCCAGCAGCTTAGGGCTGACTAGCGGGGGGGCAGAGGGAGAGACCCAGTACTTC.

The chain links TRBV5-1 to TRBJ2-2; TRBD1 agrees at 11 bases. V was clipped by 4 bases and J by 4 bases; unmatched bases: 6. CDR3 size: 16 residues. Germline loops: CDR1 SGHRS, CDR2 YFSETQ. CDR3 region: CASSNGQGASTGELFF. The CDR3 nucleotides read TGCGCCAGCAGCAACGGACAGGGGGCGAGCACCGGGGAGCTGTTTTTT.

The chain links TRBV2 to TRBJ2-7, with D possibly being TRBD1 (6 bases). The ends were cut back, 4 bases at V and 3 bases at J, with 7 bases in the middle. This CDR3 region has 12 residues. Germline loops: CDR1 SNHLY, CDR2 FYNNEI. The CDR3 DNA reads as TGTGCCAGCAGTGCGACAGGCTACGAGCAGTACGTC. Translating it yields CASSATGYEQYV.

The V gene is TRBV24-1, the J gene TRBJ2-3; 10 nucleotides line up with TRBD1. Germline assignment: CDR1 KGHDR and CDR2 SFDVKD. The junction had 5 bases not matched to a gene; V was cut back by 1 base and J by 5 bases. The length of the CDR3 is 16 residues. The CDR3 loop reads CATSDFGQGVEDTQYF. In DNA, the CDR3 is TGTGCCACCAGTGATTTCGGACAGGGGGTTGAAGATACGCAGTATTTT.

This chain links TRBV28 with TRBJ1-6; D not resolved. This CDR3 region has 17 residues. The germline V gene encodes CDR1 MDHEN and CDR2 SYDVKM. Trimming pared 7 bases from V and 0 bases from J, leaving 16 bases between. This CDR3 is CASTPPPGSSYNSPLHF. CDR3 coding DNA: TGTGCCAGCACCCCCCCGCCAGGTAGCTCCTATAATTCACCCCTCCACTTT.

The chain joins TRBV29-1 to TRBJ2-1; 9 positions match TRBD2. Germline V CDR1 and CDR2: SQVTM, ANQGSEA. Trimming cost V 0 bases and J 1 base; bases outside gene matches: 1. The length of the CDR3 is 15 residues. CDR3 loop: CSVEEGLASYNEQFF. CDR3 bases: TGCAGCGTTGAAGAAGGACTAGCGTCCTACAATGAGCAGTTCTTC.

The rearrangement uses TRBV27 and TRBJ2-7, with 12 positions matching TRBD1. CDR1 and CDR2 (germline): MNHEY, SMNVEV (reference sequence). The CDR3 loop spans 17 amino acids. V gave up 4 bases and J gave up 4 bases; unmatched junction bases: 11. As DNA, the CDR3 is TGTGCCAGCAGTTACTACCCCGTGGGACAGGGGGCGTACGAGCAGTACTTC. Residues: CASSYYPVGQGAYEQYF.